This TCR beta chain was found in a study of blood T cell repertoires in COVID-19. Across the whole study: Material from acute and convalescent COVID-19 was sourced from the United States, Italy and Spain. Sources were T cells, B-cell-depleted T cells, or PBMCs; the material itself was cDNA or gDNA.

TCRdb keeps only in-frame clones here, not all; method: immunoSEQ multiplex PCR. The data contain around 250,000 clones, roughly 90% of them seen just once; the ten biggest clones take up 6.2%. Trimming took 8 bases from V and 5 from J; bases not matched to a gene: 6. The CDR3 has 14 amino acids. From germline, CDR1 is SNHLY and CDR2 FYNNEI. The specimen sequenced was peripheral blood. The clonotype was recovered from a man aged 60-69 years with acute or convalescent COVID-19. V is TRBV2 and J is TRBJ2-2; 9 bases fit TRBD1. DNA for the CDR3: TGTGCCAGCGGACTGACAGGGGGGACCGGGGAGCTGTTTTTT. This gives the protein CASGLTGGTGELFF.